This TCR beta chain comes out of a study of OX40 agonist ivuxolimab in advanced cancers. For the study in its entirety: Ivuxolimab was a fully human IgG2 agonistic monoclonal antibody targeting the costimulatory receptor OX40 (CD134). Intravenous ivuxolimab was administered to patients every 2 weeks at six dose levels: 0.01, 0.1, 0.3, 1.5, 3 and 10 mg/kg. Among the roughly 52 dose-escalation patients, approximately 20 had hepatocellular carcinoma, approximately 15 melanoma, 9 renal cell carcinoma and 9 head and neck cancer. The dose-escalation cohort was 80% to 90% male with a mean age of about 54 years, ranging from roughly 20 to 80. Patients were allowed to have had prior anti-PD-1, anti-PD-L1 or anti-CTLA-4 therapy, and 40% to 45% of the dose-escalation patients had previously received checkpoint inhibitors. Partial responses occurred in three dose-escalation patients: two with cutaneous melanoma and one with hepatocellular carcinoma. The point of sequencing TCRbeta in the periphery was to test whether ivuxolimab changed TCR sequence diversity and drove clonal T-cell expansion. The paper covers the monotherapy dose-escalation part of the phase I ivuxolimab trial, which included N ≈ 50 patients. The study at large found these results: After ivuxolimab, CD8+ T cells had more expanded clones than CD4+ T cells on average. Low levels of normalized T-cell clonal expansion were also seen in some patients who did not respond. In the 0.1-3.0 mg/kg groups, partial responders were among the patients with the lowest normalized peripheral clonal expansion, particularly in CD8+ T cells. Which antigens the clonally expanded peripheral T cells were specific for was not determined. Clonal expansion of both CD4+ and CD8+ blood T cells was observed from baseline to week 6 at doses 0.1 to 3.0 mg/kg.

Ends trimmed: V by 0 bases, J by 2 bases; bases unmatched to a gene: 2. Taken from cysteine to phenylalanine, the CDR3 has 14 residues. The CDR3 DNA has 42 bases and is translated from base 1. In the germline V gene, CDR1 corresponds to SGHRS and CDR2 to YFSETQ. Genomic DNA was extracted from sorted cells for sequencing of the TCRbeta CDR3 region. TCRbeta CDR3 regions were sequenced using the immunoSEQ Assay. TCRdb holds this immuneACCESS table with in-frame rearrangements only. Some clones are missing; in checked studies, unresolved V genes explain under half, and the rest has no known cause. This sample gives approximately 64,000 clones in total; around 81% of them show up just once. The ten largest clonotypes hold approximately 4% of the sample. Patients with autoimmune disease history or receiving systemic immunosuppression were excluded from the trial. Peripheral blood for TCR sequencing was collected from all dose cohorts at baseline, on cycle 4 day 1, and on cycle 7 day 1. The samples were taken from a phase I, first-in-human, multicenter, open-label dose-escalation trial of ivuxolimab. Adults with locally advanced or metastatic melanoma, renal cell carcinoma, hepatocellular carcinoma or head and neck squamous cell carcinoma were enrolled in the trial. Before TCR sequencing, CD4+ and CD8+ T cells were separately sorted from peripheral blood.

This clone was seen only a few times. This receptor's antigen is unknown. Per-nucleotide qualities are absent, and no much larger clonotype sits a single base away. Recombination connected TRBV5-1 to TRBJ2-7; 7 middle bases align to TRBD1. The receptor's source is an adult with an advanced solid tumor such as melanoma, head and neck, liver or kidney cancer. The sequencing used CD4+ or CD8+ T cells sorted from blood, collected in a trial of the OX40 agonist ivuxolimab. The nucleotides are TGCGCCAGCAGCTTGGACGGGACAGCCTACGAGCAGTACTTC. This sequence encodes CASSLDGTAYEQYF.